The 32 T cell receptor beta chains reported below all come from one sample, sequenced in a study of OX40 agonist ivuxolimab in advanced cancers. Profiled with immunoSEQ multiplex PCR; TCRdb holds only in-frame clones, not every one. This repertoire shows some 69,000 clones, 90% found once; its top ten account for roughly 0.5%. The input for sequencing was CD4+ or CD8+ T cells sorted from blood, taken in a trial of the OX40 agonist ivuxolimab. Source of these receptors: an adult with an advanced solid tumor such as melanoma, head and neck, liver or kidney cancer.

The sample holds one count of this clone. V usage is TRBV9 and J usage is TRBJ1-2; D may be TRBD1 (5 bases). From germline, CDR1 is SGDLS and CDR2 YYNGEE. The CDR3 runs 17 residues. The germline V and J ends were trimmed by 3 bases and 4 bases, with 22 bases remaining between them. The chain's CDR3 is CASSAHSGGVGAYGYTF. Written as DNA, the CDR3 is TGTGCCAGCAGCGCTCACTCTGGGGGTGTTGGAGCCTATGGCTACACCTTC.

Remarks on this clone: Distinct nucleotide sequences in the sample also encode this CDR3. This chain uses TRBV30 with TRBJ1-3, with no clear D. The CDR3 totals 13 residues. With 0 bases removed from V and 4 bases from J, the gap between germline ends came to 7 bases. From germline, CDR1 is GTSNPN and CDR2 SVGIG (reference sequence). CDR3 in amino acids: CAWSVVSGNTIYF. For the CDR3, the DNA is TGTGCCTGGAGTGTCGTCAGCGGAAACACCATATATTTT.

J is TRBJ2-3 and V is TRBV4-3; D tentatively reads TRBD1 or TRBD2 (5 bases each). The germline V gene has CDR1 LGHNA and CDR2 YSLEER. The CDR3 is made up of 15 amino acids. V was shortened by 0 bases and J by 3 bases, with 10 bases between the two germline ends. CDR3 coding DNA: TGCGCCAGCAGCCAAGAAGTGGGGGAGACAGATACGCAGTATTTT. Its protein product is CASSQEVGETDTQYF.

The chain combines TRBV9 with TRBJ1-3; D is possibly TRBD1 (5 bases). The ends were cut back, 0 bases at V and 2 bases at J, with 12 bases in the middle. CDR3 length equals 16 residues. CDR1 SGDLS and CDR2 YYNGEE come from the germline V gene. The CDR3 region has the DNA TGTGCCAGCAGCGTAGAGATGAGAGGGGCTGGAAACACCATATATTTT. Amino acids: CASSVEMRGAGNTIYF.

The chain couples TRBV10-3 to TRBJ2-3; 11 bases line up with TRBD1. CDR1 and CDR2 from the germline V gene are ENHRY and SYGVKD. This CDR3 is built from 15 residues. After removal of 4 bases from V and 6 bases from J, the junction contained 6 bases not matched to a gene. In nucleotides, the CDR3 is TGTGCCATCAGTGGGACAGGGGGCAGGAAGGATACGCAGTATTTT. Encoded protein: CAISGTGGRKDTQYF.

The chain employs TRBV7-2 and TRBJ1-2; tentative D call: TRBD1 (5 bases). Trimming left V 2 bases short and J 7 bases short, with 20 bases between. This CDR3 region has 16 residues. CDR1 and CDR2 (germline): SGHTA, FQGNSA. The CDR3 DNA follows: TGTGCCAGCAGCTTACGGTCGGGACGGGGAGTATTTGGCTACACCTTC. Translated: CASSLRSGRGVFGYTF.

The chain joins TRBV7-2 to TRBJ2-1, with a weak D call TRBD2 (5 bases). This CDR3 has 12 amino acids. Germline V CDR1 and CDR2: SGHTA, FQGNSA. Trimming shortened V by 7 bases and J by 12 bases, and 16 bases separated the two germline ends. CDR3: CASTDYGEVQFF. The CDR3 nucleotides read TGTGCCAGCACCGACTATGGTGAGGTGCAGTTCTTC. The full variable domain, rest sourced from reference TRBV7-2 and TRBJ2-1, is GAGVSQSPSNKVTEKGKDVELRCDPISGHTALYWYRQSLGQGLEFLIYFQGNSAPDKSGLPSDRFSAERTGGSVSTLTIQRTQQEDSAVYLCASTDYGEVQFFGPGTRLTVL.

This rearrangement joins TRBV9 to TRBJ2-4, with TRBD2 as a possible D gene (6 bases). The CDR3 spans 14 residues. With 3 bases removed from V and 8 bases from J, the gap between germline ends came to 15 bases. The germline V gene encodes CDR1 SGDLS and CDR2 YYNGEE. DNA for the CDR3: TGTGCCAGCAGCGCCGGGAGCTCGCTGGACATTCAGTACTTC. Residues: CASSAGSSLDIQYF.

The chain links TRBV23-1 to TRBJ1-5, with 10 bases fitting TRBD1. TRBV23-1 is an open reading frame, and its role is uncertain. V was clipped by 4 bases and J by 7 bases; unmatched bases: 19. This CDR3 region has 19 residues. CDR3 DNA: TGCGCCAGCAGTCTCAATCCCCCTATTCCAAGGACAGGGGGACAGCCCCAGCATTTT. Protein sequence: CASSLNPPIPRTGGQPQHF.

The chain links TRBV27 to TRBJ2-1; D is possibly TRBD1 (5 bases). Looked up from germline, CDR1 is MNHEY and CDR2 is SMNVEV (reference sequence). The CDR3 covers 13 residues. The V and J ends lost 6 bases and 8 bases respectively, with 14 bases between them. The CDR3 coding sequence is TGTGCCAGCAGGTCCAACCTAGGGGATGAGCAGTTCTTC. Protein product: CASRSNLGDEQFF.

This clone was seen a single time. This rearrangement joins TRBV28 to TRBJ1-5; D remains ambiguous. This CDR3 is built from 14 residues. Looked up from germline, CDR1 is MDHEN and CDR2 is SYDVKM. Trimming removed 3 bases at V and 10 bases at J, with 16 bases between. The CDR3 sequence is CASSFRQVHDPQHF. CDR3 nucleotides: TGTGCCAGCAGTTTTCGGCAGGTCCATGATCCCCAGCATTTT.

The rearrangement joins TRBV9 to TRBJ2-3, with TRBD2 matching 8 bases. V shed 4 bases and J 0 bases; nucleotides not matched to a gene: 10. CDR3 length equals 17 residues. Germline-derived CDR1 and CDR2 are SGDLS and YYNGEE. The CDR3 DNA follows: TGTGCCAGCAGCCCGAGAGGAGCGGGAGTAAGCACAGATACGCAGTATTTT. This gives the protein CASSPRGAGVSTDTQYF.

The chain joins TRBV29-1 to TRBJ2-5; 7 bases map to TRBD2. Germline V CDR1 and CDR2: SQVTM, ANQGSEA. V shed 5 bases and J 4 bases; nucleotides not matched to a gene: 13. The CDR3 runs 15 residues. The chain's CDR3 is CSVNIGDGGGETQYF. In nucleotides, the CDR3 is TGCAGCGTTAACATTGGGGACGGCGGGGGAGAGACCCAGTACTTC.

V gene TRBV9 combines with J gene TRBJ2-3; D possibly corresponds to TRBD2 (6 bases). V dropped 3 bases and J dropped 3 bases, with 14 bases sitting between them. CDR1 is SGDLS, CDR2 YYNGEE, per germline. The CDR3 consists of 15 residues. This CDR3 reads CASSAPVGRTDTQYF. In nucleotides, the CDR3 is TGTGCCAGCAGCGCCCCCGTGGGGAGGACAGATACGCAGTATTTT.

Comments on this clone: The same CDR3 arises from other DNA sequences in this sample as well. V and J are TRBV7-6 and TRBJ1-5; D is ambiguous. Between the trimmed V and J ends, which lost 1 base and 7 bases, there was a span of 2 bases. CDR3 size: 11 residues. Germline V lookup: CDR1 SGHVS, CDR2 FNYEAQ. The CDR3 coding sequence is TGTGCCAGCAGCTTAGGGCAGCCCCAGCATTTT. Its translation: CASSLGQPQHF. Full variable domain (remainder filled in from reference TRBV7-6 and TRBJ1-5): GAGVSQSPRYKVTKRGQDVALRCDPISGHVSLYWYRQALGQGPEFLTYFNYEAQQDKSGLPNDRFSAERPEGSISTLTIQRTEQRDSAMYRCASSLGQPQHFGDGTRLSIL.

V usage is TRBV7-9 and J usage is TRBJ1-1, with D maybe TRBD1 (6 bases). The germline V gene has CDR1 SEHNR and CDR2 FQNEAQ (reference sequence). The CDR3 is made up of 12 amino acids. V lost 5 bases, J lost 4 bases, and 8 bases lay in between. The CDR3 sequence is CASSLDSTEAFF. The DNA of the CDR3 is TGTGCCAGCAGCCTGGACAGCACTGAAGCTTTCTTT.

This chain joins TRBV28 and TRBJ2-7, with 8 bases fitting TRBD1. The germline V gene has CDR1 MDHEN and CDR2 SYDVKM. This CDR3 is built from 14 residues. V shed 6 bases and J 7 bases; nucleotides not matched to a gene: 11. Here the CDR3 reads CASRPGGHLLEQYF. In DNA, the CDR3 is TGTGCCAGCAGACCAGGGGGCCACCTCCTGGAGCAGTACTTC.

The CDR3 DNA reads TGTGCCAGTAGCCGATCTAGCGGGAGGGCCTACGAGCAGTACTTC. Translated, it gives CASSRSSGRAYEQYF. V usage is TRBV19 and J usage is TRBJ2-5; 12 positions agree with TRBD2. The J call may be mistaken, given a closer DNA end match to TRBJ2-7. This CDR3 is 15 amino acids long. CDR1 and CDR2 (germline): LNHDA, SQIVND (reference sequence).

In this sample, this clone is medium-sized. The junction and the germline gene differ at one end; a read error may be behind it. The V call is TRBV7-7, the J call TRBJ2-2, with unresolved D. This CDR3 comprises 14 residues. Germline lookup yields CDR1 SSHAT and CDR2 FNYEAQ (reference sequence). DNA of the CDR3: TGTGCTAGCAGCCAAGTTGCCCTGACCGGGGAGCTGTTTTTT. Protein product: CASSQVALTGELFF.

The chain uses TRBV27 and TRBJ1-4, with TRBD1 as a possible D gene (5 bases). The CDR3 sequence is 13 residues long. V shed 8 bases and J shed 7 bases, with 14 bases lying between them. Germline V lookup: CDR1 MNHEY, CDR2 SMNVEV (reference sequence). CDR3 residues: CASAARRGEKLFF. DNA for the CDR3: TGTGCCAGCGCAGCCCGAAGGGGTGAAAAACTGTTTTTT.

This rearrangement joins TRBV28 to TRBJ2-6; 7 positions agree with TRBD2. CDR1 and CDR2 (germline): MDHEN, SYDVKM. The trim removed 6 bases at V and 5 bases at J, leaving 7 bases unmatched. The CDR3 has 15 amino acids. CDR3 residues: CASRNRGDRANVLTF. CDR3 coding DNA: TGTGCCAGCAGAAACCGGGGGGACCGGGCCAACGTCCTGACTTTC.

The rearrangement links TRBV4-2 to TRBJ2-3; 7 positions match TRBD2. CDR1 and CDR2 (germline): LGHNA, YNFKEQ. The CDR3 extends over 17 amino acids. The ends lost 3 bases at V and 1 base at J; junction bases unmatched: 10. This CDR3 is CASSQGVLAGGTDTQYF. For the CDR3, the DNA is TGTGCCAGCAGCCAGGGGGTCTTAGCGGGCGGCACAGATACGCAGTATTTT.

The rearrangement joins TRBV28 to TRBJ2-3, with D perhaps TRBD1 or TRBD2 (5 bases each). CDR3 length: 12 residues. Trimming left V 7 bases short and J 4 bases short, with 9 bases between. Germline CDR1 reads MDHEN; CDR2 reads SYDVKM. The CDR3 nucleotides read TGTGCCAGCATCAGAGGGGCAGATACGCAGTATTTT. As protein: CASIRGADTQYF.

The rearrangement links TRBV5-1 to TRBJ2-2, with 12 bases matching TRBD2. From germline, CDR1 is SGHRS and CDR2 YFSETQ. Germline trimming cut 0 bases from V and 0 bases from J; bases unmatched to any gene: 6. This CDR3 spans 19 amino acids. The CDR3 DNA follows: TGCGCCAGCAGCTTGGGACTAGCGGGAGATTTAGCGAACACCGGGGAGCTGTTTTTT. This sequence encodes CASSLGLAGDLANTGELFF.

This chain uses TRBV4-1 with TRBJ2-7, with TRBD2 matching 12 bases. Per the germline V gene, CDR1 is MGHRA and CDR2 is YSYEKL. V lost 2 bases and J lost 6; bases outside the gene matches: 5. The CDR3 contains 15 residues. CDR3 nucleotide sequence: TGCGCCAGCAGCCAATTGACTAGCGGGAGTTCCGAGCAGTACTTC. Its protein is CASSQLTSGSSEQYF.

J is TRBJ2-5 and V is TRBV5-4; TRBD1 aligns across 8 bases. V shed 4 bases, J shed 7 bases, and the junction held 9 bases outside the gene matches. Germline V lookup: CDR1 SGHNT, CDR2 YYREEE (reference sequence). This CDR3 region has 14 residues. The CDR3 DNA is TGTGCCAGCAGCCCCCAACAGGGGGGAGCGACCCAGTACTTC. Translated, it gives CASSPQQGGATQYF.

This clone was detected a few times. The V call is TRBV30, the J call TRBJ1-2; D ambiguous. CDR1 GTSNPN and CDR2 SVGIG come from the germline V gene (reference sequence). The CDR3 covers 14 residues. Trimming removed 2 bases from V and 2 bases from J, with 12 bases in between. The DNA for the CDR3 is TGTGCCTGGAGTAAAGGGAGGACCAACTATGGCTACACCTTC. This gives the protein CAWSKGRTNYGYTF.

V is TRBV20-1 and J is TRBJ1-1, with D hard to call. The V gene lost 0 bases and the J gene lost 9 bases, with 8 bases spanning the gap. This CDR3 region has 11 residues. Germline values: CDR1 DFQATT, CDR2 SNEGSKA (reference sequence). The CDR3 region is CSARETAKAFF. CDR3 coding DNA: TGCAGTGCTAGAGAGACGGCAAAAGCTTTCTTT.

Here the CDR3 reads CACLRDSGTEAFF. In DNA, the CDR3 is TGTGCCTGTTTACGGGACAGTGGTACTGAAGCTTTCTTT. The chain has TRBV30 and TRBJ1-1; 7 positions match TRBD1. Trimming took 6 bases from V and 5 from J; bases not matched to a gene: 9. Germline-derived CDR1 and CDR2 are GTSNPN and SVGIG (reference sequence). This CDR3 region has 13 residues. The whole variable domain, filled in from reference TRBV30 and TRBJ1-1, reads SQTIHQWPATLVQPVGSPLSLECTVEGTSNPNLYWYRQAAGRGLQLLFYSVGIGQISSEVPQNLSASRPQDRQFILSSKKLLLSDSGFYLCACLRDSGTEAFFGQGTRLTVV.

This chain uses TRBV7-8 with TRBJ2-3; 9 bases agree with TRBD2. The CDR3 has 16 amino acids. CDR1 and CDR2 from the germline V gene are SGHVS and FQNEAQ. With V trimmed by 3 bases and J by 2 bases, 6 bases remained unmatched. In DNA form, the CDR3 reads TGTGCCAGCAGCTTGGCTAGCGGGGTTTTCACAGATACGCAGTATTTT. It yields the protein CASSLASGVFTDTQYF. The full variable domain, its missing parts supplied by reference TRBV7-8 and TRBJ2-3, is GAGVSQSPRYKVAKRGQDVALRCDPISGHVSLFWYQQALGQGPEFLTYFQNEAQLDKSGLPSDRFFAERPEGSVSTLKIQRTQQEDSAVYLCASSLASGVFTDTQYFGPGTRLTVL.

This rearrangement joins TRBV19 to TRBJ2-7; TRBD1 aligns across 8 bases. The CDR3 covers 15 residues. V lost 4 bases to trimming and J lost 2 bases; unmatched junction nucleotides: 7. Germline assignment: CDR1 LNHDA and CDR2 SQIVND (reference sequence). CDR3 DNA sequence: TGTGCCAGTAGTACTCTTCCGGGACAGGCCTACGAGCAGTACTTC. As protein: CASSTLPGQAYEQYF.

The chain recombines TRBV6-5 with TRBJ1-1; D ambiguous. Germline loops: CDR1 MNHEY, CDR2 SVGAGI. V gave up 0 bases and J gave up 6 bases, with 11 bases separating them. The CDR3 runs to 14 residues. CDR3 in DNA: TGTGCCAGCAGTTACTCGATTGACAACCCTGAAGCTTTCTTT. This codes for CASSYSIDNPEAFF.